These T cell receptor beta chains were read from a single sample in a study of cytomegalovirus exposure and HLA in healthy donors. Clones were sequenced by immunoSEQ multiplex PCR, and TCRdb holds only the in-frame ones, with some missing. The sample carries around 200,000 clones, about 69% recorded once. Specimen: PBMCs. The receptors come from a man aged 30 to 45 in good health and CMV-seropositive. CDR3s include the opening cysteine and the closing phenylalanine or tryptophan. Fields, in order: J gene, clone size, V gene, D gene, CDR3 protein, CDR3 DNA. A D gene is named only where the DNA matches it firmly. Size is omitted from some rows. Given values are once, few, many or a class for expanded clones.

>TRBJ2-1|NA|TRBV7-6|TRBD2
CASSFKADPTYGGARNEQFF
TGTGCCAGCAGCTTTAAGGCCGACCCCACCTACGGGGGGGCTCGCAATGAGCAGTTCTTC
>TRBJ2-3|once|TRBV9|TRBD2
CASSEAGTSGRTDTQYF
TGTGCCAGCAGCGAAGCCGGGACTAGCGGGAGAACAGATACGCAGTATTTT
>TRBJ2-2|NA|TRBV19|NA
CASSLTGGGTGELFF
TGTGCCAGTAGTTTAACAGGGGGGGGGACCGGGGAGCTGTTTTTT
>TRBJ2-1|NA|TRBV7-8|TRBD1
CASSLMGQGAHEQFF
TGTGCCAGCAGCTTAATGGGACAGGGGGCCCATGAGCAGTTCTTC
>TRBJ2-1|NA|TRBV6-4|NA
CASSWRTDLYNEQFF
TGTGCCAGCAGTTGGCGGACAGACTTATACAATGAGCAGTTCTTC
>TRBJ2-7|NA|TRBV5-1|NA
CASSTGEWDEQYF
TGCGCCAGCAGTACGGGGGAATGGGACGAGCAGTACTTC
>TRBJ2-1|NA|TRBV25-1|TRBD2
CASSALSGASYNEQFF
TGTGCCAGCAGTGCCCTTAGCGGGGCCTCCTACAATGAGCAGTTCTTC
>TRBJ1-6|NA|TRBV30|NA
CAWRMQRYSPLHF
TGTGCCTGGAGGATGCAGCGGTATTCACCCCTCCACTTT
>TRBJ2-5|NA|TRBV7-8|NA
CASSSQGLRETQYF
TGTGCCAGCAGCTCACAGGGATTGCGGGAGACCCAGTACTTC
>TRBJ2-1|once|TRBV23-1|TRBD2
CASSQTSGPFFEQFF
TGCGCCAGCAGTCAGACTAGCGGACCTTTTTTTGAGCAGTTCTTC
>TRBJ2-3|NA|TRBV19|NA
CASRKREGTDTQYF
TGTGCCAGTCGGAAGAGGGAAGGCACAGATACGCAGTATTTT
>TRBJ1-2|NA|TRBV6-6|TRBD1
CASSIYQGAYGYTF
TGTGCCAGCAGTATTTATCAGGGGGCGTATGGCTACACCTTC